This T cell receptor beta chain was sequenced during a study of T cells in Graves' hyperthyroidism and ophthalmopathy. Study findings and constraints: Classification by a 13 V-J model distinguished ophthalmopathy from stable hyperthyroidism. Blood also carried most thyroid clonotypes expanded above 0.001.

The CDR3 regions of TCR beta were amplified from RNA transcripts. The TCR CDR3 first-round RT-PCR relied on the HTBI primer set. TCRdb redid the calling of the multiplex PCR reads with MiXCR, one entry per CDR3 protein. The sample has about 350,000 distinct CDR3 sequences, over 11% seen once; the top ten hold around 24%. The germline gives CDR1 SGHTA, CDR2 FQGNSA. CDR3 size: 16 residues. As to this clonotype: Antigen: not known. The junction departs from the called germline gene at one end, perhaps through a read error.

Uncontrolled infection, other autoimmune disease, pregnancy or lactation excluded patients. The sequenced sample consisted of blood. This sequence originates from a woman in her thirties with Graves' hyperthyroidism. This sequence joins TRBV7-2 and TRBJ2-3; 13 positions agree with TRBD2. CDR3 protein: CANSPRTSGRTDTQYF. CDR3 bases: TGTGCCAACAGCCCAAGGACTAGCGGGAGAACAGATACGCAGTATTTT.